Listed here are 24 T cell receptor beta chains from one sample, sequenced in a study of post-analysis software for immune sequencing data. Study-wide findings and caveats: Elevated frequency relative to controls characterized roughly five TRBV segments in patients, TRBV5-6, TRBV5-1 and TRBV20-1 among them.

Unique molecular identifiers were present in the TCR beta cDNA libraries. TCRdb called the PCR reads again in MiXCR, with one record for every CDR3 protein. The sample lists about 770,000 distinct CDR3 sequences; 40% to 55% were seen once. Their antigens are not known. Material for sequencing was blood. The source is a girl between 5 and 17 years old with multiple sclerosis.

The chain has TRBV7-3 and TRBJ1-1, with D maybe TRBD1 (5 bases). The CDR3 consists of 13 residues. Germline V lookup: CDR1 SGHTA, CDR2 FQGTGA. The V and J ends lost 9 bases and 10 bases respectively, with 21 bases between them. DNA of the CDR3: TGTGCCAGTGCCTCTGGGGTTGGGGGGGGAGCTTTCTTT. This sequence encodes CASASGVGGGAFF.

This clonotype was observed a handful of times. The chain employs TRBV7-9 and TRBJ2-5; D might be TRBD2 (6 bases). CDR3 length: 14 amino acids. The germline V gene encodes CDR1 SEHNR and CDR2 FQNEAQ (reference sequence). V was pared by 5 bases and J by 1 base, with 11 bases between. The CDR3 DNA sequence: TGTGCCAGCAGCACGTACGGGGGCCAAGAGACCCAGTACTTC. Protein product: CASSTYGGQETQYF.

In DNA form, the CDR3 reads TGTGCCAGCAGCTTAGAAGCGGGTCCCAGTAATGAAAAACTGTTTTTT. Translated, it gives CASSLEAGPSNEKLFF. The chain is built from TRBV7-6 and TRBJ1-4; D is ambiguous. The germline gives CDR1 SGHVS, CDR2 FNYEAQ. Trimming took 1 base from V and 4 from J, leaving 13 bases between them. The CDR3 runs to 16 residues.

The chain employs TRBV11-2 and TRBJ2-1; possibly TRBD2 for D (6 bases). With 1 base removed from V and 2 bases from J, the gap between germline ends came to 24 bases. CDR1 SGHAT and CDR2 FQNNGV come from the germline V gene. This CDR3 spans 20 amino acids. The CDR3 DNA is TGTGCCAGCAGCTTAGCCCAGGGTTCAGGTCGACTAGGGACCTACAATGAGCAGTTCTTC. Translation: CASSLAQGSGRLGTYNEQFF.

The chain is built from TRBV6-5 and TRBJ1-5; D might be TRBD1 (6 bases). CDR3 length equals 13 residues. The germline V gene has CDR1 MNHEY and CDR2 SVGAGI. V was pared by 8 bases and J by 6 bases, with 14 bases between. CDR3 DNA sequence: TGTGCCAGCCGAGGGGGGGAGGGTCAGCCCCAGCATTTT. It translates to CASRGGEGQPQHF.

The chain couples TRBV9 to TRBJ2-7; the D gene is possibly TRBD1 (5 bases). Germline loops: CDR1 SGDLS, CDR2 YYNGEE. This CDR3 has 14 residues. Trimming stripped 0 bases from V and 3 bases from J, with 10 bases between. The CDR3 loop reads CASSVDEGDYEQYF. Written as DNA, the CDR3 is TGTGCCAGCAGCGTAGACGAAGGGGACTACGAGCAGTACTTC.

The chain recombines TRBV7-2 with TRBJ1-2, with D maybe TRBD1 (5 bases). Per germline, CDR1 SGHTA and CDR2 FQGNSA. V lost 11 bases and J 4 bases, leaving 11 bases between the germline ends. CDR3 length: 11 residues. The CDR3 coding sequence is TGTGCCTCCGGGGGGAGCTATGGCTACACCTTC. Translating it yields CASGGSYGYTF.

The CDR3 reads CASSRAPSIEAFF. CDR3 sequence (DNA): TGTGCCAGCAGCCGAGCCCCCAGTATTGAAGCTTTCTTT. The chain has TRBV7-8 and TRBJ1-1; D is unresolved. CDR1 is SGHVS, CDR2 FQNEAQ, per germline. V dropped 5 bases and J dropped 7 bases, with 14 bases sitting between them. This CDR3 spans 13 amino acids.

The J gene is TRBJ1-5, the V gene TRBV29-1; D is ambiguous. Germline V gene lookup returns CDR1 SQVTM and CDR2 ANQGSEA. The length of the CDR3 is 14 residues. V was shortened by 8 bases and J by 0 bases, with 14 bases between the two germline ends. In nucleotides, the CDR3 is TGCAGCCCGAGGTTGCGACATAGCAATCAGCCCCAGCATTTT. It is translated as CSPRLRHSNQPQHF.

The CDR3 loop is CASSADRGPYEQYF. The CDR3 nucleotides read TGTGCCAGCAGCGCGGACAGGGGGCCTTACGAGCAGTACTTC. The chain is built from TRBV5-6 and TRBJ2-7; 11 bases are a match to TRBD1. Germline V gene data show CDR1 as SGHDT and CDR2 as YYEEEE. V lost 4 bases to trimming and J lost 4 bases; unmatched junction nucleotides: 4. This CDR3 contains 14 residues.

The rearrangement uses TRBV15 and TRBJ2-3, with D perhaps TRBD1 or TRBD2 (5 bases each). Trimming pared 5 bases from V and 2 bases from J, leaving 17 bases between. The CDR3 consists of 16 residues. Germline V gives CDR1 LNHNV, CDR2 YYDKDF (reference sequence). This CDR3 reads CATSEQAEAFTDTQYF. In DNA form, the CDR3 reads TGTGCCACCAGCGAACAGGCGGAGGCCTTCACAGATACGCAGTATTTT.

A few counts support this clonotype. V and J are TRBV25-1 and TRBJ2-1; D is undetermined. This CDR3 is 13 amino acids long. Trimming left V 5 bases short and J 9 bases short, with 14 bases between. Germline-derived CDR1 and CDR2 are MGHDK and SYGVNS. CDR3 DNA: TGTGCCAGCAGTTTACCAAACATGGGTGAGCAGTTCTTC. Translating it yields CASSLPNMGEQFF.

This clonotype was observed a few times. This chain links TRBV25-1 with TRBJ2-7, with TRBD2 matching 14 bases. In germline, CDR1 is MGHDK, CDR2 SYGVNS. Trimming at V came to 2 bases and at J to 3 bases, leaving 3 bases not matched to a gene. The CDR3 is 16 amino acids. CDR3 sequence reads: CASSEGLAGGGYEQYF. CDR3 DNA sequence: TGTGCCAGCAGTGAAGGACTAGCGGGAGGTGGCTACGAGCAGTACTTC.

This clonotype was detected only a few times. The V and J genes are TRBV12-3 or TRBV12-4 and TRBJ2-1, with a weak D call TRBD2 (6 bases). V lost 7 bases, J lost 8 bases, and 18 bases lay in between. The CDR3 has 14 amino acids. The CDR3 region is CASTQAGTRDEQFF. The CDR3 DNA reads TGTGCCAGCACCCAAGCGGGTACTAGGGATGAGCAGTTCTTC.

This clonotype was recorded a few times. The chain combines TRBV6-6 with TRBJ2-3; 11 bases align to TRBD2. The V and J ends lost 1 base and 2 bases, in that order; junction bases with no gene match: 5. The CDR3 spans 17 residues. Germline V gene data show CDR1 as MNHNY and CDR2 as SVGAGI (reference sequence). CDR3 region: CASSYFSSGRITDTQYF. The CDR3 DNA follows: TGTGCCAGCAGTTACTTCTCTAGCGGGAGGATCACAGATACGCAGTATTTT.

This clonotype appeared a few times. The chain links TRBV9 to TRBJ2-1; D is possibly TRBD2 (6 bases). Deletions cut 4 bases from V and 8 bases from J, with 16 bases between. The CDR3 runs to 14 residues. Germline V gives CDR1 SGDLS, CDR2 YYNGEE. The CDR3 DNA reads TGTGCCAGCAGCCCCCGGGGGTCTTGGGATGAGCAGTTCTTC. This gives the protein CASSPRGSWDEQFF.

The chain carries TRBV7-6 and TRBJ2-3; 10 positions agree with TRBD2. The V segment lost 4 bases and the J segment 1 base; nucleotides outside the gene matches: 8. The germline V gene encodes CDR1 SGHVS and CDR2 FNYEAQ. The CDR3 is 17 amino acids. The CDR3 loop reads CASSYNPSGRGTDTQYF. Here the CDR3 DNA reads TGTGCCAGCAGCTACAATCCTAGCGGGAGAGGCACAGATACGCAGTATTTT.

V gene TRBV29-1 combines with J gene TRBJ2-4; 7 bases line up with TRBD2. The germline V gene has CDR1 SQVTM and CDR2 ANQGSEA. Unmatched junction bases numbered 5, after V lost 7 bases and J lost 5 bases. The CDR3 length is 12 residues. DNA for the CDR3: TGCAGCGCCTTAGCGGGCGAAAACATTCAGTACTTC. This translates into CSALAGENIQYF.

In the case of this clonotype: A much more abundant neighbour one base away suggests this may be a read error. This chain links TRBV20-1 with TRBJ1-5, with TRBD1 matching 9 bases. This CDR3 comprises 16 residues. CDR1 and CDR2 from the germline V gene are DFQATT and SNEGSKA (reference sequence). The ends lost 3 bases at V and 0 bases at J; junction bases unmatched: 6. The CDR3 here is CSASRGTGLSNQPQHF. CDR3 sequence (DNA): TGCAGTGCTAGCCGAGGGACAGGGCTTAGCAATCAGCCCCAGCATTTT.

This clonotype was seen a few times. The chain joins TRBV4-2 to TRBJ2-3, with 9 positions matching TRBD1. V dropped 4 bases and J dropped 0; count of bases not matched to a gene: 8. This CDR3 contains 17 residues. Germline-derived CDR1 and CDR2 are LGHNA and YNFKEQ. The CDR3: CASSPVQGAVSTDTQYF. The CDR3 bases are TGTGCCAGCAGCCCGGTACAGGGGGCGGTTAGCACAGATACGCAGTATTTT.

This clonotype was observed a handful of times. The J gene is TRBJ2-7, the V gene TRBV29-1; 7 bases are shared with TRBD2. V dropped 3 bases and J dropped 2; count of bases not matched to a gene: 10. The CDR3 covers 15 residues. Germline-derived CDR1 and CDR2 are SQVTM and ANQGSEA. Here the CDR3 reads CSVDGFREVPYEQYF. The CDR3, as DNA: TGCAGCGTTGACGGGTTCCGGGAGGTCCCCTACGAGCAGTACTTC.

The chain employs TRBV20-1 and TRBJ2-3; 7 bases are a match to TRBD2. With V trimmed by 1 base and J by 2 bases, 6 bases remained unmatched. The germline V gene encodes CDR1 DFQATT and CDR2 SNEGSKA (reference sequence). The CDR3 totals 15 residues. The CDR3 here is CSARVSSGFTDTQYF. The CDR3 DNA is TGCAGTGCTAGAGTCTCTAGCGGATTCACAGATACGCAGTATTTT.

This sequence joins TRBV14 and TRBJ2-4; 13 nucleotides align to TRBD2. The DNA end favors TRBJ2-7, so the J call may be wrong. CDR1 and CDR2 (germline): SGHDN, FVKESK. This CDR3 is built from 17 residues. CDR3 coding DNA: TGTGCCAGCAGCCAAGGGGGACTAGCGGGGAATCTCAACGAGCAGTACTTC. Translating gives CASSQGGLAGNLNEQYF.

The rearrangement links TRBV12-3 or TRBV12-4 to TRBJ2-3; possibly TRBD1 or TRBD2 for D (5 bases each). The CDR3 has 17 residues. Trimming shortened V by 5 bases and J by 5 bases, and 23 bases separated the two germline ends. CDR3 residues: CASSKGPGRARGDTQYF. The CDR3 nucleotides read TGTGCCAGCAGTAAGGGGCCGGGACGCGCCAGAGGAGATACGCAGTATTTT.